This T cell receptor (beta chain) is from a study of molecular identifiers for immune sequencing clone quantification. Sorting captured naive CD8 T cells as CD8+CD4-CCR7+CD45RA+. This clonotype was recorded many times. The V gene's germline CDR1 is SGHAT and CDR2 FQNNGV. The CDR3 contains 17 residues. V lost 4 bases to trimming and J lost 4 bases, with 20 bases between them. TCRdb reprocessed the PCR reads with MiXCR, giving one entry per CDR3 protein. The table records over 550,000 distinct CDR3 sequences, less than 30% of them present only once. The material sequenced was naive CD8+ T cells from blood, with Jurkat cell RNA spiked in. Subset indicated: FACS-sorted CD8+CD4-CCR7+CD45RA+ naive T cells. The rearrangement uses TRBV11-2 and TRBJ2-1; D might be TRBD2 (6 bases). The TCR was taken from a human donor in good health. Some libraries in this study had Jurkat cell RNA spiked in. CDR3 amino acids: CASSSPRTGVIYNEQFF. DNA of the CDR3: TGTGCCAGCAGCTCGCCTCGAACGGGGGTGATTTACAATGAGCAGTTCTTC. Using reference TRBV11-2 and TRBJ2-1 for the parts outside the CDR3, the full variable domain is EAGVAQSPRYKIIEKRQSVAFWCNPISGHATLYWYQQILGQGPKLLIQFQNNGVVDDSQLPKDRFSAERLKGVDSTLKIQPAKLEDSAVYLCASSSPRTGVIYNEQFFGPGTRLTVL.